Given below is one TCR beta chain in context. Its antigen remains unidentified. No much larger clone exists at a distance of one base, and base qualities are not known. The entry originates in a study of shared clonotypes between healthy human individuals (dated by TCRdb to 2018 to 2020). At the level of the whole study: A couple of women and a few men aged 18 to 49 years were included in the cohort. For each donor, CD4 naive and CD4 memory were each run on three plates, CD8 naive on two plates, and CD8 memory on one plate. To estimate repertoire size and how much clonotypes are shared between individuals, the study performed deep sequencing of blood TCR repertoires from roughly five healthy adults. Libraries were prepared and TCR repertoires were sequenced by different laboratories using diverse techniques, in order to increase sequencing depth and limit assay-specific biases. Per donor, leukapheresis produced somewhere between about 0.9 and 9 billion PBMCs.

The CDR3 covers 8 residues, taking in both the cysteine and the phenylalanine. The read is trimmed to its CDR3 DNA, 24 bases read in frame from base 1. The germline V gene (reference sequence) gives CDR1 as DFQATT and CDR2 as SNEGSKA. Results and caveats for the whole study, not just this receptor: The small number of donors limited the genetic and exposure-history diversity represented. Sampling was restricted to blood, and TCR repertoires in tissue are likely to differ from TCR repertoires in blood. Even with the large sequencing depth, rarefaction of the sorted-subset datasets indicated that sequencing was incomplete. Clonotypes shared by all four sorted-subset donors showed higher generation probabilities than non-shared clonotypes. Naive subsets generally had larger estimated clonotype richness than memory subsets did. Sharing across a handful of donors was observed for roughly 5.4% of naive CD4, 3% to 3.5% of naive CD8, 2.3% of memory CD4, and roughly 0.4% of memory CD8 clonotypes. Pairwise subsampling indicated that sequencing depth was expected to affect the degree of clonotype sharing among donors.

Healthy HIV-negative adults with no recently reported acute infections or vaccinations were included as donors. Only Caucasian adults living in Nashville, Tennessee, USA were represented among the donors. The CD8 memory samples were a combination of magnetically selected CD45RO+ cells and CCR7-negative CD45RA+ effector memory (TemRA) cells. Blood was obtained by leukapheresis, after which PBMCs were separated by Ficoll-Histopaque density gradient centrifugation and cryopreserved in liquid nitrogen vapor phase. Analytical flow cytometry was used to check the purity and quantity of every magnetically sorted T cell population. Each sorted fraction had its genomic DNA isolated and then quantified by UV absorbance on a Nanodrop 2000c. Using the deep immunoSEQ assay, TCR CDR3 regions were amplified from genomic DNA by multiplex PCR. Extracted genomic DNA from each cell subset was distributed evenly across all wells of several immunoSEQ 96-well plates, and each plate was treated as a replicate. For sorted subsets, each replicate PCR was loaded with roughly 0.2 ug genomic DNA, equivalent to about 30,000 T cell genomes. Purified libraries were quantified with a Qubit 3.0 fluorometer, sized on a Bioanalyzer 2100, and re-quantified with the KAPA Library Quantification kit. Every immunoSEQ 96-well plate was sequenced on a dedicated single-read 150-cycle Illumina NextSeq 550 flow cell. Per the source publication's procedure: The immunoSEQ output contained only junctional sequences without quality scores, so filtering could not match that applied to full-length reads. Sequences were annotated with PyIR, a Python wrapper for IgBLAST v1.9, and V/J genes and CDR3 were assigned using IMGT germline references. Reads with weak V/J assignments (E-value above 1e-6), missing CDR3, stop codons, out-of-frame junctions, or ambiguous translated residues were removed. A V3J clonotype was defined by an identical inferred V gene, J gene, and CDR3 amino acid sequence. Percentage overlap between repertoires was computed as shared unique clonotypes divided by the size of the smaller repertoire. Repertoire richness was assessed with RTK rarefaction, the Chao1 estimator, and Recon v2.1 estimates of unobserved clonotypes. For all TCRbeta clonotypes obtained by the gDNA method from a handful of donors, generation probabilities were computed with OLGA. Here the immuneACCESS table is served through TCRdb, limited to in-frame sequences with V and J called. Missing clones are a known gap in these copies; in checked studies unresolved V genes cover under half, and the rest lacks a known reason. V, J and clone size are taken as reported in that table, and D and trimming were inferred from the DNA itself. In all, the sample holds approximately 350,000 clones, and about 97% of those were seen once. The ten largest make up about 0.32% of the sample.

The TCR originated in a man aged 25-45 years in good health. The sequenced sample consisted of memory CD8+ T cells sorted from blood. The cell subset or site label, read with the paper, signifies: CD45RO+ cells pooled with CCR7-negative TemRA cells. Recombination linked TRBV20-1 to TRBJ1-2; TRBD1 is a weak D gene call, 6 bases matching. CDR3 loop: CGTSGYTF. The sequenced DNA is TGCGGGACAAGTGGCTACACCTTC.